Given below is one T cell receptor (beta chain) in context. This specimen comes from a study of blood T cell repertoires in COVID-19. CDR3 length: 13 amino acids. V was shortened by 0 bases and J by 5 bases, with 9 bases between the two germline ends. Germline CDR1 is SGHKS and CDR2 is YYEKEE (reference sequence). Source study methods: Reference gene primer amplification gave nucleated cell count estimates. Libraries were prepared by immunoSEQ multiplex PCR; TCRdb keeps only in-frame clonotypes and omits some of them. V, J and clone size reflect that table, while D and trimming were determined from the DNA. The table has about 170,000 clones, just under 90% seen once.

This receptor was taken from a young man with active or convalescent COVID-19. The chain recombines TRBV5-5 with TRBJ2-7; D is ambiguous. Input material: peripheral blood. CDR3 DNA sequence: TGTGCCAGCAGCTTGGCTAACGTCGACGAGCAGTACGTC. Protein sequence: CASSLANVDEQYV.